The clone carrying this T cell receptor beta chain occurred a few times. This CDR3 has 12 amino acids. V was clipped by 5 bases and J by 7 bases, with 9 bases between them. Germline CDR1 SGHAT, CDR2 FQNNGV. This entry is derived from a study of blood T cell repertoires in COVID-19. Study-wide context: Nucleic acid was either cDNA or gDNA, and it came from T cells, B-cell-depleted T cells, or PBMCs.

Original data processing: Cell counts per sample came from amplifying reference gene primers. Libraries were prepared by immunoSEQ multiplex PCR; TCRdb keeps only in-frame clonotypes and omits some of them. V, J and clone size were drawn from that table, and D and trimming were deduced from the DNA. There are 110,000 or so clones in the sample; more than 65% occur only once, and about 1.6% lies in the top ten. The rearrangement uses TRBV11-2 and TRBJ2-1; weak D call: TRBD1 (6 bases). The source is a man aged 45 to 65 with acute or convalescent COVID-19. Specimen: peripheral blood. The CDR3 DNA reads as TGTGCCAGCAGCGTGGACAGAAATGAGCAGTTCTTC. Protein product: CASSVDRNEQFF.